The 31 T cell receptor beta chains in this list originate from one sample, sequenced in a study of CD8+ T cells in alopecia areata. Once RNA had been extracted, it was reverse transcribed into cDNA to act as the sequencing template. Sequencing used immunoSEQ multiplex PCR; TCRdb keeps in-frame clones, though not all of them. Of over 110,000 clones in the sample, roughly half are singletons; the top ten hold over 0.75%. The material was CD4+ T cells sorted from blood, obtained at week 0. These receptors originate from a human donor with alopecia areata.

The rearrangement links TRBV7-9 to TRBJ2-3; D might be TRBD1 or TRBD2, each matching 5 bases. Looked up from germline, CDR1 is SEHNR and CDR2 is FQNEAQ (reference sequence). Trimming cost V 7 bases and J 4 bases, with 15 bases left between them. This CDR3 has 14 residues. The CDR3 bases are TGTGCCAGCACTGAAAATTCGGGGCCAGATACGCAGTATTTT. Translated: CASTENSGPDTQYF. The variable domain in full, completed from reference TRBV7-9 and TRBJ2-3, reads DTGVSQNPRHKITKRGQNVTFRCDPISEHNRLYWYRQTLGQGPEFLTYFQNEAQLEKSRLLSDRFSAERPKGSFSTLEIQRTEQGDSAMYLCASTENSGPDTQYFGPGTRLTVL.

The chain uses TRBV30 and TRBJ1-2; a weak D match, TRBD1 (6 bases). Germline CDR1 is GTSNPN and CDR2 is SVGIG (reference sequence). This CDR3 is 16 amino acids long. V was trimmed by 1 base and J by 0 bases, leaving 15 bases between them. The CDR3 spells CAWSGPQGQSNYGYTF. Written as DNA, the CDR3 is TGTGCCTGGAGTGGCCCACAGGGACAATCTAACTATGGCTACACCTTC.

This clone was counted a single time. The rearrangement links TRBV20-1 to TRBJ2-7; D not resolved. Between the trimmed V and J ends, which lost 8 bases and 5 bases, there was a span of 4 bases. The germline gives CDR1 DFQATT, CDR2 SNEGSKA (reference sequence). The CDR3 spans 8 residues. The CDR3 reads CSTDEQYF. In DNA form, the CDR3 reads TGCAGTACCGACGAGCAGTACTTC.

The rearrangement uses TRBV29-1 and TRBJ1-5, with 7 bases that match TRBD1. Germline loops: CDR1 SQVTM, CDR2 ANQGSEA. The CDR3 loop spans 12 amino acids. V gave up 6 bases and J gave up 4 bases; unmatched junction bases: 3. DNA for the CDR3: TGCAGCGTGGGACAGACAAATCAGCCCCAGCATTTT. Encoded protein: CSVGQTNQPQHF.

The J gene is TRBJ1-2, the V gene TRBV30; D is ambiguous. Trimming took off 7 bases at V and 0 bases at J, with 9 bases between the two ends. The germline CDR1 and CDR2 sequences are GTSNPN and SVGIG (reference sequence). The CDR3 covers 12 residues. The CDR3 loop reads CASGRSNYGYTF. The DNA for the CDR3 is TGTGCCTCAGGAAGATCTAACTATGGCTACACCTTC.

This clone was detected only once. The chain joins TRBV30 to TRBJ2-2; TRBD2 aligns across 8 bases. V shed 0 bases, J shed 4 bases, and the junction held 10 bases outside the gene matches. Germline loops: CDR1 GTSNPN, CDR2 SVGIG (reference sequence). This CDR3 region has 17 residues. The CDR3 is CAWSVRRFAGGTGELFF. CDR3 DNA sequence: TGTGCCTGGAGTGTACGGCGGTTTGCGGGAGGCACCGGGGAGCTGTTTTTT.

CDR3 DNA: TGTGCCAGCAGCTCAACCGGGGAATTCTACGAGCAGTACTTC. This translates into CASSSTGEFYEQYF. V usage is TRBV7-2 and J usage is TRBJ2-7, with D possibly being TRBD2 (5 bases). CDR3 size: 14 residues. Germline V lookup: CDR1 SGHTA, CDR2 FQGNSA. The V gene lost 4 bases and the J gene lost 3 bases, with 13 bases spanning the gap.

This chain connects TRBV9 to TRBJ2-2; D gene unclear. Trimming removed 0 bases at V and 8 bases at J, with 5 bases between. The CDR3 consists of 12 residues. Germline V gives CDR1 SGDLS, CDR2 YYNGEE. The CDR3 is CASSVGSGELFF. For the CDR3, the DNA is TGTGCCAGCAGCGTAGGGTCTGGGGAGCTGTTTTTT.

This clone was seen a few times. The chain recombines TRBV19 with TRBJ2-2, with 13 positions matching TRBD2. The length of the CDR3 is 16 residues. Germline-derived CDR1 and CDR2 are LNHDA and SQIVND (reference sequence). J gave up 4 bases and V 6 bases, and 5 bases lay outside the gene matches. The CDR3 DNA reads TGTGCCAGTAGCAGACTAGCGGGAGGTCTCACCGGGGAGCTGTTTTTT. Its translation is CASSRLAGGLTGELFF.

The chain employs TRBV10-3 and TRBJ2-3; no clear D gene. V gave up 5 bases and J gave up 7 bases, with 13 bases separating them. Germline assignment: CDR1 ENHRY and CDR2 SYGVKD. The CDR3 loop spans 13 amino acids. The CDR3 spells CAISTLDGYTQYF. DNA of the CDR3: TGTGCCATCAGTACCCTCGACGGGTATACGCAGTATTTT.

This clone came up a few times. The V and J genes are TRBV30 and TRBJ1-1; no clear D gene. CDR1 GTSNPN and CDR2 SVGIG come from the germline V gene (reference sequence). This CDR3 region has 13 residues. Trimming stripped 1 base from V and 1 base from J, with 7 bases between. For the CDR3, the DNA is TGTGCCTGGAGTGGGACGGCGAACACTGAAGCTTTCTTT. As protein: CAWSGTANTEAFF.

The table lists this clone with a few counts. The rearrangement links TRBV7-2 to TRBJ2-1; D possibly corresponds to TRBD2 (6 bases). The CDR3 is 15 residues long. Looked up from germline, CDR1 is SGHTA and CDR2 is FQGNSA. The V and J ends lost 4 bases and 3 bases respectively, with 13 bases between them. DNA for the CDR3: TGTGCCAGCAGCTCCCAGCGGGCCGTCTACAATGAGCAGTTCTTC. It translates to CASSSQRAVYNEQFF. The complete variable domain, with remaining parts taken from reference TRBV7-2 and TRBJ2-1, reads GAGVSQSPSNKVTEKGKDVELRCDPISGHTALYWYRQSLGQGLEFLIYFQGNSAPDKSGLPSDRFSAERTGGSVSTLTIQRTQQEDSAVYLCASSSQRAVYNEQFFGPGTRLTVL.

The chain joins TRBV4-3 to TRBJ2-3; 13 positions agree with TRBD2. CDR1 and CDR2 from the germline V gene are LGHNA and YSLEER. The V gene end was trimmed by 7 bases and the J gene end by 2 bases; junction bases not matched to a gene: 15. The CDR3 covers 19 residues. The CDR3 DNA reads TGCGCCAGCACCCGGGGGACCGGGACTAGCGGGACCTACACAGATACGCAGTATTTT. This codes for CASTRGTGTSGTYTDTQYF.

The chain couples TRBV11-2 to TRBJ2-3, with 11 bases lining up with TRBD2. Unmatched junction bases numbered 9, after V lost 2 bases and J lost 2 bases. The CDR3 runs to 18 residues. CDR1 SGHAT and CDR2 FQNNGV come from the germline V gene. The CDR3 nucleotides are TGTGCCAGCAGCTTACGGCGGTCTAGCGGGAGGTACACAGATACGCAGTATTTT. Its translation: CASSLRRSSGRYTDTQYF.

This clone showed up just a few times. The chain links TRBV30 to TRBJ1-1; 7 bases align to TRBD1. The V gene's germline CDR1 is GTSNPN and CDR2 SVGIG (reference sequence). This CDR3 has 13 amino acids. V lost 3 bases, J lost 11 bases, and 12 bases stayed unmatched. The CDR3 DNA follows: TGTGCCTGGAGGACAGGGACATACGACGAGGCTTTCTTT. Amino acids: CAWRTGTYDEAFF.

This clone was counted only a few times. The chain carries TRBV30 and TRBJ2-7, with a tentative D call TRBD2 (6 bases). In germline, CDR1 is GTSNPN, CDR2 SVGIG (reference sequence). This CDR3 is 13 amino acids long. Deletions cut 5 bases from V and 1 base from J, with 12 bases between. CDR3 in DNA: TGTGCCTGGGACCGGGAGAGGTCCTACGAGCAGTACTTC. This encodes CAWDRERSYEQYF.

The chain recombines TRBV30 with TRBJ2-1; D is unresolved. V gave up 3 bases and J gave up 0 bases, with 12 bases separating them. The CDR3 covers 15 residues. Germline loops: CDR1 GTSNPN, CDR2 SVGIG (reference sequence). DNA for the CDR3: TGTGCCTGGAGCGACGACCGAAGCTCCTACAATGAGCAGTTCTTC. It translates to CAWSDDRSSYNEQFF.

The chain carries TRBV30 and TRBJ2-7; tentative D call: TRBD2 (6 bases). Trimming took off 2 bases at V and 0 bases at J, with 11 bases between the two ends. Germline V gene lookup returns CDR1 GTSNPN and CDR2 SVGIG (reference sequence). The CDR3 contains 14 residues. The CDR3 DNA sequence: TGTGCCTGGAGTTCAAGCGGGTTCTCCTACGAGCAGTACTTC. Protein product: CAWSSSGFSYEQYF.

The chain has TRBV7-9 and TRBJ1-2; no clear D gene. Trimming took 3 bases from V and 6 from J, leaving 11 bases between them. Germline V gene data show CDR1 as SEHNR and CDR2 as FQNEAQ (reference sequence). The CDR3 sequence is 13 residues long. The CDR3 DNA sequence: TGTGCCAGCAGCTTGGAGGTATCGGATGGCTACACCTTC. Amino acid sequence: CASSLEVSDGYTF.

The chain is built from TRBV30 and TRBJ1-1; D remains unclear. The CDR3 totals 12 residues. Germline V gene sequence: CDR1 GTSNPN, CDR2 SVGIG (reference sequence). V dropped 3 bases and J dropped 1 base, with 6 bases sitting between them. The CDR3 region is CAWRAANTEAFF. Here the CDR3 DNA reads TGTGCCTGGAGGGCAGCGAACACTGAAGCTTTCTTT.

The chain combines TRBV25-1 with TRBJ2-5, with D unclear. Per the germline V gene, CDR1 is MGHDK and CDR2 is SYGVNS. V lost 1 base and J lost 4, with 4 bases in between. CDR3 length: 12 amino acids. CDR3 DNA sequence: TGTGCCAGCAGTGAATTTGGAGAGACCCAGTACTTC. Protein: CASSEFGETQYF. The variable domain in full, completed from reference TRBV25-1 and TRBJ2-5, reads EADIYQTPRYLVIGTGKKITLECSQTMGHDKMYWYQQDPGMELHLIHYSYGVNSTEKGDLSSESTVSRIRTEHFPLTLESARPSHTSQYLCASSEFGETQYFGPGTRLLVL.

This clone was observed a few times. V and J are TRBV29-1 and TRBJ1-1; D gene uncertain. Trimming stripped 3 bases from V and 10 bases from J, with 9 bases between. The length of the CDR3 is 10 residues. The germline CDR1 and CDR2 sequences are SQVTM and ANQGSEA. The CDR3 is CSVDQDAAFF. CDR3 coding DNA: TGCAGCGTTGATCAGGACGCAGCTTTCTTT.

V usage is TRBV5-1 and J usage is TRBJ2-7, with D unresolved. The CDR3 length is 13 residues. CDR1 SGHRS and CDR2 YFSETQ come from the germline V gene. Trimming took off 3 bases at V and 0 bases at J, with 7 bases between the two ends. The CDR3 loop reads CASSSAFSYEQYF. Here the CDR3 DNA reads TGCGCCAGCAGCTCCGCTTTCTCCTACGAGCAGTACTTC.

The CDR3 region has the DNA TGTGCCAGCGCCGGGGGCTACGAGCAGTACTTC. Amino acids: CASAGGYEQYF. The chain couples TRBV27 to TRBJ2-7, with D perhaps TRBD2 (6 bases). Germline CDR1 MNHEY, CDR2 SMNVEV (reference sequence). The ends were cut back, 8 bases at V and 3 bases at J, with 8 bases in the middle. This CDR3 comprises 11 residues.

This clone has just a few counts. The V call is TRBV4-2, the J call TRBJ1-5; D gene uncertain. CDR1 is LGHNA and CDR2 is YNFKEQ in the germline V gene. The CDR3 loop spans 14 amino acids. V was trimmed by 0 bases and J by 7 bases, leaving 10 bases between them. The CDR3 region is CASSQEHVRQPQHF. The DNA of the CDR3 is TGTGCCAGCAGCCAAGAACACGTACGGCAGCCCCAGCATTTT.

The chain links TRBV29-1 to TRBJ1-1; D is unclear. Germline lookup yields CDR1 SQVTM and CDR2 ANQGSEA. This CDR3 region has 13 residues. Trimming took 5 bases from V and 1 from J, leaving 11 bases between them. The DNA for the CDR3 is TGCAGCGTTCAAACGGCGGGGAACACTGAAGCTTTCTTT. Translated: CSVQTAGNTEAFF.

This clone occurred a few times. The rearrangement joins TRBV5-1 to TRBJ1-1; 7 nucleotides line up with TRBD1. Germline CDR1 is SGHRS and CDR2 is YFSETQ. The CDR3 is 14 residues long. V shed 3 bases and J 7 bases; nucleotides not matched to a gene: 9. The CDR3 nucleotides read TGCGCCAGCAGCTCCACCACAGGGGCAGGTGAAGCTTTCTTT. Protein sequence: CASSSTTGAGEAFF.

The chain is built from TRBV30 and TRBJ2-5, with D possibly matching TRBD1 (6 bases). The CDR3 runs 13 residues. V was clipped by 0 bases and J by 7 bases, with 12 bases between them. Germline V gene lookup returns CDR1 GTSNPN and CDR2 SVGIG (reference sequence). As DNA, the CDR3 is TGTGCCTGGAGTGTAACAGGGTTTGGGACCCAGTACTTC. Protein product: CAWSVTGFGTQYF.

The V call is TRBV30, the J call TRBJ1-1; D call uncertain. The CDR3 runs to 14 residues. Germline V gives CDR1 GTSNPN, CDR2 SVGIG (reference sequence). The V gene lost 0 bases and the J gene lost 0 bases, with 8 bases spanning the gap. This CDR3 reads CAWSVGMVNTEAFF. CDR3 nucleotide sequence: TGTGCCTGGAGTGTAGGAATGGTGAACACTGAAGCTTTCTTT.

This rearrangement joins TRBV30 to TRBJ2-3; TRBD2 might be the D (5 bases). The CDR3 is 16 residues long. Trimming left V 0 bases short and J 1 base short, with 14 bases between. Per the germline V gene, CDR1 is GTSNPN and CDR2 is SVGIG (reference sequence). Written as DNA, the CDR3 is TGTGCCTGGAGTGTACATGTGGGAGCCGGCACAGATACGCAGTATTTT. Encoded protein: CAWSVHVGAGTDTQYF. The whole variable domain, remainder taken from reference TRBV30 and TRBJ2-3, is SQTIHQWPATLVQPVGSPLSLECTVEGTSNPNLYWYRQAAGRGLQLLFYSVGIGQISSEVPQNLSASRPQDRQFILSSKKLLLSDSGFYLCAWSVHVGAGTDTQYFGPGTRLTVL.

The gene calls are TRBV7-9 and TRBJ2-7; no clear D. The CDR3 has 15 amino acids. V lost 3 bases and J lost 2, with 14 bases in between. Germline CDR1 and CDR2: SEHNR and FQNEAQ (reference sequence). CDR3 DNA: TGTGCCAGCAGCTTTTTTGCTGGTACCCCCTACGAGCAGTACTTC. Residues: CASSFFAGTPYEQYF.